Listed below are T cell receptor beta chains from one sample, sequenced in a study of T-cell reconstitution after alpha-beta-depleted transplantation in children. A single record per CDR3 protein comes from TCRdb applying MiXCR to the PCR reads. The table has approximately 150,000 distinct CDR3 sequences, about 9% seen once. Sequencing was performed on PBMCs, mostly from graft donor cells, taken 180 days after TCRalphabeta/CD19-depleted stem cell transplant. These receptors were collected from a female patient aged 2 to 10 who had a stem cell transplant for congenital amegakaryocytic thrombocytopenia, so the T cells may come from the graft donor. Both conserved end residues are part of each CDR3. A D gene is named only where the DNA matches it firmly. Rows give clone size only sometimes, using once, few, many, or a class for an expanded clone.

V,size,J,D,DNA,CDR3
TRBV11-1,few,TRBJ1-4,TRBD1,TGTGCCAGCAGCACCCGGGACAGGCACCTGGACCTGTTTTTT,CASSTRDRHLDLFF
TRBV4-1,many,TRBJ2-3,TRBD2,TGCGCCAGCAGCCAAGGGAGACTAGCGAGAACAGATACGCAGTATTTT,CASSQGRLARTDTQYF
TRBV28,few,TRBJ2-5,NA,TGTGCCAGCAGTGGAAAGGGGGTAGGGCAAGAGACCCAGTACTTC,CASSGKGVGQETQYF
TRBV9,many,TRBJ1-2,TRBD1,TGTGCCAGCAGCCCCCGGACAGGAAGTAACTATGGCTACACCTTC,CASSPRTGSNYGYTF
TRBV25-1,NA,TRBJ2-2,TRBD2,TGTGCCAGCAGTGGACTCAGCGGGGTTCGCACCGGGGAGCGGTTTTTT,CASSGLSGVRTGERFF
TRBV6-1,few,TRBJ2-7,TRBD2,TGTGCCAGCACCCTCGGACTAGCGGGGTACGAGCAGTACTTC,CASTLGLAGYEQYF
TRBV4-3,many,TRBJ2-1,TRBD2,TGCGCCAGCAGACCGGACACGGGGGGGATATACAATGAGCAGTTCTTC,CASRPDTGGIYNEQFF
TRBV5-6,few,TRBJ2-7,TRBD2,TGTGCCAGCACCCAAGCGGGGGGGACCTACGAGCAGTACTTC,CASTQAGGTYEQYF
TRBV4-3,many,TRBJ2-7,NA,TGCGCCAGCAGCCAAGATCGGTGGGAAGACTACGAGCAGTACTTC,CASSQDRWEDYEQYF
TRBV20-1,few,TRBJ2-7,TRBD2,TGCAGTGCTAGATTTTCTAGCGGGGCCGGTGAGCAGTACTTC,CSARFSSGAGEQYF
TRBV15,few,TRBJ2-7,NA,TGTGCCACCAGCAGAGAGCCCAGGGTGGACGAGCAGTACTTC,CATSREPRVDEQYF
TRBV3-1,NA,TRBJ2-3,TRBD2,TGTGCCAGCAGCCAAGACCCTAGCGGGGGGGCCTGGAATACGCAGTATTTT,CASSQDPSGGAWNTQYF
TRBV5-4,few,TRBJ2-4,TRBD1,TGTGCCAGCAGCGCCCGAGCAGGGGGCGTTTTAGCCAAAAACATTCAGTACTTC,CASSARAGGVLAKNIQYF
TRBV6-5,NA,TRBJ1-1,TRBD1,TGTGCCAGCAGTTACGCCAGGACAGGGGGCACTGAAGCTTTCTTT,CASSYARTGGTEAFF
TRBV9,many,TRBJ2-2,TRBD2,TGTGCCAGCAGCGCCGCCCCTAGCGGGAGATCCGGGGAGCTGTTTTTT,CASSAAPSGRSGELFF
TRBV5-1,NA,TRBJ2-5,TRBD2,TGCGCCAGCAGCTTGGGAGCGGGGGGCGGAAAGACCCAGTACTTC,CASSLGAGGGKTQYF
TRBV2,many,TRBJ2-2,NA,TGTGCCAGCAGGACTAGTTGGACCACCGGGGAGCTGTTTTTT,CASRTSWTTGELFF
TRBV2,NA,TRBJ2-2,TRBD2,TGTGCCAGCAGCCTAGCGGGGGGGCCCCACACCGGGGAGCTGTTTTTT,CASSLAGGPHTGELFF
TRBV12-3/TRBV12-4,many,TRBJ2-2,NA,TGTGCCAGCAGTTTATACCCCCCTAGGGGTGGGACCGGGGAGCTGTTTTTT,CASSLYPPRGGTGELFF
TRBV5-8,many,TRBJ1-1,NA,TGTGCCAGCAGCTTGACAGGGTTGGTCGGCACTGAAGCTTTCTTT,CASSLTGLVGTEAFF
TRBV7-2,NA,TRBJ2-7,NA,TGTGCCAGCAGCTTAGTATACTCCTACGAGCAGTACTTC,CASSLVYSYEQYF
TRBV7-9,many,TRBJ1-6,TRBD1,TGTGCCAGCAGCCCCTTAGGGGGACAGGGGTTCACCCTCCACTTT,CASSPLGGQGFTLHF
TRBV29-1,many,TRBJ2-7,TRBD2,TGCAGCGTCACACTAGCGGGAGTCCCCTACGAGCAGTACTTC,CSVTLAGVPYEQYF
TRBV29-1,NA,TRBJ1-2,NA,TGCAGTGCCCCCTTAACTGACTATGGCTACACCTTC,CSAPLTDYGYTF
TRBV27,many,TRBJ2-5,NA,TGTGCCAGCAGTTTATCCCGAGGTGTCGGGGAGACCCAGTACTTC,CASSLSRGVGETQYF
TRBV28,many,TRBJ1-2,NA,TGTGCCAGCAGTTTATCCGGGACACCTGCTTTCTTC,CASSLSGTPAFF
TRBV19,NA,TRBJ2-1,TRBD2,TGTGCCAGTAGTATGGGAGGGGAATCCTACAATGAGCAGTTCTTC,CASSMGGESYNEQFF
TRBV10-3,many,TRBJ2-3,TRBD2,TGTGCCATCGCGGGACTAGCGGGAGTAGATACGCAGTATTTT,CAIAGLAGVDTQYF
TRBV2,few,TRBJ2-3,NA,TGTGCCAGCAGTGCGGTTGGTGATACGCAGTATTTT,CASSAVGDTQYF
TRBV29-1,many,TRBJ2-7,TRBD2,TGCAGCGTGTACAGCGGGGGATACGAGCAGTACTTC,CSVYSGGYEQYF
TRBV4-2,NA,TRBJ2-3,TRBD2,TGTGCCAGCAGCACTGCAGCGGGAGCAAGCACAGATACGCAGTATTTT,CASSTAAGASTDTQYF
TRBV9,many,TRBJ2-3,TRBD1,TGTGCCAGCAGCGCCGGGACAGGGGACACAGATACGCAGTATTTT,CASSAGTGDTDTQYF
TRBV10-3,NA,TRBJ2-1,TRBD2,TGTGCCACCGTAGCGGGAGTCGACAATGAGCAGTTCTTC,CATVAGVDNEQFF
TRBV7-2,many,TRBJ2-4,NA,TGTGCCAGCAGCTTAGTAAGGAGGGACAAGAAAGCGTTC,CASSLVRRDKKAF
TRBV20-1,many,TRBJ2-1,TRBD2,TGCAGTGCTAGTGCCAGCGGGAGGGCCCTATTAGACAATGAGCAGTTCTTC,CSASASGRALLDNEQFF
TRBV28,few,TRBJ1-2,TRBD1,TGTGCCAGCAGCCGGGGACAGCGCGGCTACACCTTC,CASSRGQRGYTF
TRBV5-1,few,TRBJ1-4,NA,TGCGCCAGCAGCCCGGGTGCCTCCCGGGAAAAACTGTTTTTT,CASSPGASREKLFF
TRBV5-1,many,TRBJ2-7,TRBD1,TGCGCCAGCAGCTTCGACAGGGGCTCCTACGAGCAGTACTTC,CASSFDRGSYEQYF
TRBV4-3,NA,TRBJ2-1,NA,TGCGCCAGCAGCCAAGACGCCGCCTCCTACAATGAGCAGTTCTTC,CASSQDAASYNEQFF
TRBV7-8,many,TRBJ2-3,NA,TGTGCCAGCAGCTTAAGGGTGGCAGATACGCAGTATTTT,CASSLRVADTQYF
TRBV4-2,NA,TRBJ1-1,NA,TGTGCCATCAGCGGCGGGGTCCTCATGAACACTGAAGCTTTCTTT,CAISGGVLMNTEAFF
TRBV28,many,TRBJ2-5,TRBD2,TGTGCCAGCAGCCCCCCTAGCGGGAGGACCCAAGAGACCCAGTACTTC,CASSPPSGRTQETQYF
TRBV27,NA,TRBJ1-2,NA,TGTGCCAGCAGTTTATTGGGGGCCTATGGCTACACCTTC,CASSLLGAYGYTF
TRBV29-1,many,TRBJ2-3,TRBD1,TGCAGCGTTGCGCAACAGGGGGCGGAAGATACGCAGTATTTT,CSVAQQGAEDTQYF
TRBV6-1,many,TRBJ2-3,NA,TGTGCCAGCAGTCAGAAGGTCCCCACAGATACGCAGTATTTT,CASSQKVPTDTQYF
TRBV11-1,many,TRBJ2-1,NA,TGTGCCAGCAGCCTTGAGGGTCGGGGACCCGGGGCGTACAATGAGCAGTTCTTC,CASSLEGRGPGAYNEQFF
TRBV29-1,few,TRBJ2-2,NA,TGCAGCGTTGAAGGGAGGAACACCGGGGAGCTGTTTTTT,CSVEGRNTGELFF
TRBV5-1,few,TRBJ1-3,NA,TGCGCCAGCAGCCTTGGTAACTCGAGGGGAACTGCAAACACCATATATTTT,CASSLGNSRGTANTIYF
TRBV5-4,many,TRBJ2-5,NA,TGTGCCAGCAGCTTGAACAGTCAAGAGACCCAGTACTTC,CASSLNSQETQYF
TRBV16,many,TRBJ2-5,NA,TGTGCCAGCAGCCAATCGACGGGTCAAGAGACCCAGTACTTC,CASSQSTGQETQYF
TRBV10-3,many,TRBJ2-4,TRBD1,TGTGCCATCAGTGAATTTTATGAAAGGACAGGGGGTAAAATTCAGTACTTC,CAISEFYERTGGKIQYF
TRBV28,few,TRBJ2-4,TRBD2,TGTGCCAGCAGGGGTAGCGGGGAACCCTCAGCCAAAAACATTCAGTACTTC,CASRGSGEPSAKNIQYF
TRBV7-6,many,TRBJ2-7,NA,TGTGCCAGCAGCTTATCGACAGTCTACGAGCAGTACTTC,CASSLSTVYEQYF
TRBV19,many,TRBJ2-1,TRBD2,TGTGCCAGTAGTATCCGGCGGGAGGGCGATGAGCAGTTCTTC,CASSIRREGDEQFF
TRBV19,NA,TRBJ1-5,NA,TGTGCCAGTAGTACCGGACAAGCTACCCTGGTATATCAGCCCCAGCATTTT,CASSTGQATLVYQPQHF
TRBV4-2,few,TRBJ2-3,NA,TGTGCCAGCAGCCAAGTTGGACTGGCAGAGGAAATCACAGATACGCAGTATTTT,CASSQVGLAEEITDTQYF
TRBV7-9,many,TRBJ1-1,TRBD1,TGTGCCAGCGGCCCCGGACAGGGGGCCCTGTTTGAAGCTTTCTTT,CASGPGQGALFEAFF
TRBV20-1,few,TRBJ2-7,TRBD2,TGCAGTGCTAGAGGGATGACTAGCGGGGGGCCTAGGAGCTCCTACGAGCAGTACTTC,CSARGMTSGGPRSSYEQYF
TRBV20-1,few,TRBJ2-3,TRBD2,TGCAGTGCTAGGGGGACTAGCGGGAGATTTGATACGCAGTATTTT,CSARGTSGRFDTQYF